Listed below are T cell receptor beta chains from one sample, sequenced in a study of OX40 agonist ivuxolimab in advanced cancers. This table comes from immunoSEQ multiplex PCR, and its TCRdb copy is limited to in-frame clones, with some not included. The sample yields 65,000 to 80,000 clones, approximately 92% seen once. Sequenced here: CD4+ or CD8+ T cells sorted from blood, sampled in a trial of the OX40 agonist ivuxolimab. The receptors were gathered from an adult with an advanced solid tumor such as melanoma, head and neck, liver or kidney cancer. Both conserved end residues are part of each CDR3. The order of the fields is V gene, clone size, J gene, D gene, CDR3 protein, CDR3 DNA. A D gene is named only where the DNA matches it firmly. Rows may omit the clone size; those that give it use once, few, many or a size class.

TRBV11-3	-	TRBJ2-7	TRBD2	CASSPRLAGMGEQYF	TGTGCCAGCAGCCCCCGACTAGCGGGAATGGGGGAGCAGTACTTC
TRBV28	-	TRBJ1-3	-	CASSLALGGGPGNTIYF	TGTGCCAGCAGTTTGGCCTTGGGTGGGGGCCCTGGAAACACCATATATTTT
TRBV7-2	-	TRBJ1-5	-	CASSLGGRGSNQPQHF	TGTGCCAGCAGCTTAGGGGGGCGGGGTAGCAATCAGCCCCAGCATTTT
TRBV19	-	TRBJ1-2	-	CASSRGQSNYGYTF	TGTGCCAGTAGTCGAGGTCAGTCTAACTATGGCTACACCTTC
TRBV10-2	-	TRBJ2-1	-	CASSDGGADSYNEQFF	TGCGCCAGCAGTGACGGCGGGGCCGACTCCTACAATGAGCAGTTCTTC
TRBV19	-	TRBJ1-5	TRBD1	CASKGNRGVDQPQHF	TGTGCCAGTAAGGGTAACAGGGGGGTTGATCAGCCCCAGCATTTT
TRBV18	-	TRBJ2-2	-	CASSRRRGTTNTGELFF	TGTGCCAGCTCTCGTCGGCGGGGAACCACCAACACCGGGGAGCTGTTTTTT
TRBV5-4	few	TRBJ1-2	-	CASSLVTTTNYGYTF	TGTGCCAGCAGCTTGGTCACAACCACTAACTATGGCTACACCTTC
TRBV13	once	TRBJ2-5	TRBD1	CASSPRQGTGETQYF	TGTGCCAGCAGCCCTCGACAGGGTACAGGAGAGACCCAGTACTTC
TRBV11-3	-	TRBJ1-3	-	CASSLRSESSGNTIYF	TGTGCCAGCAGCTTACGGTCGGAGAGCTCTGGAAACACCATATATTTT
TRBV19	-	TRBJ2-5	TRBD1	CASSPPPTGGTETQYF	TGTGCCAGTAGTCCGCCTCCGACAGGGGGCACGGAGACCCAGTACTTC
TRBV11-3	few	TRBJ2-3	-	CASSLAVLEDTQYF	TGTGCCAGCAGCTTAGCAGTACTAGAGGATACGCAGTATTTT
TRBV6-6	-	TRBJ2-3	TRBD1	CASTTGTGGAGDTQYF	TGTGCCAGCACAACCGGGACAGGGGGCGCAGGAGATACGCAGTATTTT
TRBV5-1	-	TRBJ1-3	-	CASSGFDGYSGNTIYF	TGCGCCAGCAGCGGATTCGACGGGTACTCTGGAAACACCATATATTTT
TRBV11-2	-	TRBJ2-1	TRBD1	CASSSRPTGGNEQFF	TGTGCCAGCAGCTCCAGGCCGACAGGGGGCAATGAGCAGTTCTTC
TRBV4-3	-	TRBJ1-6	-	CASSQDISSSYNSPLHF	TGCGCCAGCAGCCAAGATATCAGTAGCTCCTATAATTCACCCCTCCACTTT
TRBV11-3	-	TRBJ2-7	-	CASSLGRQGNLYGWYEQYF	TGTGCCAGCAGCTTAGGCCGGCAGGGGAACTTATATGGATGGTACGAGCAGTACTTC
TRBV5-6	-	TRBJ2-3	-	CASSLGGRHGDTQYF	TGTGCCAGCAGCTTGGGGGGGCGCCACGGAGATACGCAGTATTTT
TRBV18	-	TRBJ1-5	-	CASSQGGDQPQHF	TGTGCCAGCTCACAAGGGGGGGATCAGCCCCAGCATTTT
TRBV5-4	-	TRBJ1-1	TRBD1	CASSEKGAWTEAFF	TGTGCCAGCAGCGAGAAGGGGGCTTGGACTGAAGCTTTCTTT
TRBV4-1	-	TRBJ1-1	-	CASSQEGVQGQRVAFF	TGCGCCAGCAGCCAAGAAGGGGTTCAGGGACAAAGGGTAGCTTTCTTT
TRBV9	-	TRBJ2-7	-	CASSVERDGREQYF	TGTGCCAGCAGCGTAGAGAGGGATGGGAGGGAGCAGTACTTC
TRBV6-1	once	TRBJ2-1	-	CASRQDPSYNEQFF	TGTGCCAGCAGACAGGACCCCTCCTACAATGAGCAGTTCTTC
TRBV15	-	TRBJ1-5	-	CATSRSRNERGGSNQPQHF	TGTGCCACCAGCAGATCTCGTAATGAACGGGGGGGAAGCAATCAGCCCCAGCATTTT
TRBV7-2	-	TRBJ2-7	TRBD2	CASSTRGLAGGRDEQYF	TGTGCCAGCAGCACTAGGGGGCTAGCGGGAGGGCGAGACGAGCAGTACTTC
TRBV30	-	TRBJ1-2	TRBD1	CAWSVARDRESGYTF	TGTGCCTGGAGTGTAGCTCGGGACAGGGAATCTGGCTACACCTTC
TRBV2	-	TRBJ2-7	TRBD1	CASGGQGVYEQYF	TGTGCCAGCGGGGGCCAGGGGGTCTACGAGCAGTACTTC
TRBV25-1	-	TRBJ1-2	-	CASSTAGGAAGGYTF	TGTGCCAGCAGTACTGCGGGGGGCGCAGCGGGCGGCTACACCTTC
TRBV11-3	-	TRBJ2-7	TRBD2	CASSQGGGETGGFPEQYF	TGTGCCAGCAGCCAAGGCGGGGGTGAGACCGGGGGGTTCCCCGAGCAGTACTTC
TRBV10-2	-	TRBJ2-2	TRBD2	CATDPTSGRDTGELFF	TGCGCCACCGATCCTACAAGCGGGAGAGACACCGGGGAGCTGTTTTTT
TRBV6-6	once	TRBJ2-5	-	CASFSGRTRGETQYF	TGTGCCAGCTTCTCCGGGAGAACCAGGGGAGAGACCCAGTACTTC
TRBV5-1	-	TRBJ2-5	-	CASSLGLGEETQYF	TGCGCCAGCAGCTTGGGGCTTGGGGAAGAGACCCAGTACTTC
TRBV2	-	TRBJ1-2	-	CASSPPSQVGYGYTF	TGTGCCAGCAGTCCTCCCTCCCAGGTGGGTTACGGCTACACCTTC
TRBV19	-	TRBJ1-2	-	CASSIDRTGQMDTF	TGTGCCAGTAGTATAGATCGAACGGGGCAGATGGACACCTTC
TRBV30	-	TRBJ2-2	TRBD2	CAWSVGLAGGGGELFF	TGTGCCTGGAGTGTAGGGCTAGCGGGAGGAGGAGGGGAGCTGTTTTTT
TRBV10-3	-	TRBJ2-7	TRBD2	CAISEQGTSGTHEQYF	TGTGCCATCAGTGAGCAAGGGACTAGCGGGACCCACGAGCAGTACTTC
TRBV11-3	-	TRBJ2-1	TRBD2	CASSLVSSGDNEQFF	TGTGCCAGCAGCTTAGTGTCTAGCGGGGACAATGAGCAGTTCTTC